These 31 T cell receptor beta chains were sequenced from one sample in a study of OX40 agonist ivuxolimab in advanced cancers. Generated by immunoSEQ multiplex PCR, the TCRdb table keeps only in-frame clones and is missing some. The profile shows 35,000 to 45,000 clones, about nine tenths of them singletons. The material was CD4+ or CD8+ T cells sorted from blood, obtained in a trial of the OX40 agonist ivuxolimab. Every receptor here comes from an adult with an advanced solid tumor such as melanoma, head and neck, liver or kidney cancer.

This chain connects TRBV6-5 to TRBJ1-4; no reliable D call. There are 13 residues in the CDR3. The V gene lost 6 bases and the J gene lost 4 bases, with 9 bases spanning the gap. CDR1 and CDR2 (germline): MNHEY, SVGAGI. In DNA, the CDR3 is TGTGCCAGCAGGGACGTTGGTAATGAAAAACTGTTTTTT. This codes for CASRDVGNEKLFF.

The chain uses TRBV4-2 and TRBJ2-1; 7 positions match TRBD1. Per the germline V gene, CDR1 is LGHNA and CDR2 is YNFKEQ. Losses at the gene ends were 7 bases for V and 3 bases for J; bases not matched to a gene: 9. This CDR3 contains 15 residues. CDR3 DNA sequence: TGTGCCAGCAACACCGAAGGACAGGACTACAATGAGCAGTTCTTC. This encodes CASNTEGQDYNEQFF.

The V gene is TRBV7-9, the J gene TRBJ1-2, with 7 bases identical to TRBD1. The V and J ends lost 5 bases and 0 bases, in that order; junction bases with no gene match: 9. CDR1 and CDR2 from the germline V gene are SEHNR and FQNEAQ (reference sequence). The CDR3 spans 16 residues. The CDR3 loop reads CASSEMTGRANYGYTF. The DNA of the CDR3 is TGTGCCAGCAGCGAAATGACAGGGCGAGCTAACTATGGCTACACCTTC.

The V and J genes are TRBV28 and TRBJ2-1, with D perhaps matching TRBD1 (8 bases). CDR1 and CDR2 from the germline V gene are MDHEN and SYDVKM. Trimming removed 5 bases at V and 9 bases at J, with 38 bases between. The CDR3 sequence is 21 residues long. The CDR3 region is CASSPLDRGQGTGGILGEQFF. CDR3 sequence (DNA): TGTGCCAGCAGTCCATTAGACAGGGGACAAGGTACCGGGGGGATTTTGGGTGAGCAGTTCTTC.

This clone was counted once. The chain is built from TRBV11-2 and TRBJ2-5, with D unresolved. Trimming took off 8 bases at V and 5 bases at J, with 24 bases between the two ends. This CDR3 has 16 amino acids. The V gene's germline CDR1 is SGHAT and CDR2 FQNNGV. The CDR3 DNA reads as TGTGCCAGCGGCACCGGGTTTCTTTTCCTCAGGGAGACCCAGTACTTC. This translates into CASGTGFLFLRETQYF.

The genes are TRBV10-2 and TRBJ1-5; D gene uncertain. The CDR3 loop spans 12 amino acids. Trimming pared 3 bases from V and 6 bases from J, leaving 6 bases between. Germline V gives CDR1 WSHSY, CDR2 SAAADI. CDR3 protein: CASSDISQPQHF. CDR3 nucleotides: TGCGCCAGCAGTGACATAAGTCAGCCCCAGCATTTT.

V and J are TRBV4-1 and TRBJ2-7; no definite D call. The CDR3 contains 14 residues. V gave up 6 bases and J gave up 5 bases, with 17 bases separating them. Germline-derived CDR1 and CDR2 are MGHRA and YSYEKL. This chain's CDR3 is CASSPLDTDNEQYF. In DNA, the CDR3 is TGCGCCAGCAGTCCCCTCGATACAGACAACGAGCAGTACTTC.

This chain uses TRBV14 with TRBJ2-7; 13 nucleotides match TRBD2. The CDR3 is 18 amino acids. The V segment lost 1 base and the J segment 5 bases; nucleotides outside the gene matches: 11. CDR1 SGHDN and CDR2 FVKESK come from the germline V gene. CDR3 coding DNA: TGTGCCAGCAGCCAAGTTCATTTTGGACTAGCGGGAGTCCACGAGCAGTACTTC. Translating it yields CASSQVHFGLAGVHEQYF.

This chain uses TRBV23-1 with TRBJ2-7; TRBD1 is a possible D gene (5 bases). TRBV23-1 is sorted into the ORF group, with uncertain function. This CDR3 contains 13 residues. Deletions cut 2 bases from V and 6 bases from J, with 11 bases between. The CDR3 here is CASSQKGYAEQYF. The CDR3 coding sequence is TGCGCCAGCAGTCAAAAGGGGTATGCCGAGCAGTACTTC.

V usage is TRBV10-1 and J usage is TRBJ1-1; D remains ambiguous. This CDR3 comprises 14 residues. Germline V gene lookup returns CDR1 WNHNN and CDR2 SYGVQD (reference sequence). Trimming shortened V by 2 bases and J by 0 bases, and 7 bases separated the two germline ends. As DNA, the CDR3 is TGCGCCAGCAGTGAGAATCGGATGAACACTGAAGCTTTCTTT. Its translation is CASSENRMNTEAFF.

Concerning this clone: This sample also contains other DNA sequences that code for the same CDR3. V gene TRBV5-4 combines with J gene TRBJ1-2; tentative D call: TRBD1 (5 bases). V lost 4 bases to trimming and J lost 4 bases, with 11 bases between them. CDR1 and CDR2 from the germline V gene are SGHNT and YYREEE (reference sequence). The CDR3 covers 13 residues. In nucleotides, the CDR3 is TGTGCCAGCAGCCTGGGGGGTAGCTATGGCTACACCTTC. It codes for CASSLGGSYGYTF.

This sequence joins TRBV6-1 and TRBJ2-3; possibly TRBD2 for D (6 bases). Between the trimmed V and J ends, which lost 9 bases and 4 bases, there was a span of 17 bases. Germline V gives CDR1 MNHNS, CDR2 SASEGT. The CDR3 extends over 14 amino acids. The CDR3 DNA is TGTGCCAGTCTACTAGCACCCCGCCCAGATACGCAGTATTTT. Its translation is CASLLAPRPDTQYF.

This chain uses TRBV11-2 with TRBJ2-5; 8 nucleotides align to TRBD1. After removal of 1 base from V and 0 bases from J, the junction contained 7 bases not matched to a gene. The germline CDR1 and CDR2 sequences are SGHAT and FQNNGV. There are 17 residues in the CDR3. CDR3 in amino acids: CASSLVETGVYQETQYF. As DNA, the CDR3 is TGTGCCAGCAGCTTAGTCGAGACAGGGGTATACCAAGAGACCCAGTACTTC.

This chain connects TRBV19 to TRBJ1-2; the D gene is possibly TRBD1 (5 bases). Trimming took off 4 bases at V and 4 bases at J, with 10 bases between the two ends. CDR3 size: 13 residues. Germline loops: CDR1 LNHDA, CDR2 SQIVND (reference sequence). The chain's CDR3 is CASSNGGAYGYTF. The CDR3 DNA follows: TGTGCCAGTAGTAACGGGGGAGCCTATGGCTACACCTTC.

V usage is TRBV25-1 and J usage is TRBJ2-2; D possibly corresponds to TRBD1 (6 bases). Germline assignment: CDR1 MGHDK and CDR2 SYGVNS. V lost 3 bases and J 6 bases, leaving 8 bases between the germline ends. This CDR3 has 13 amino acids. The CDR3 sequence: CASSDDRPGELFF. The CDR3 coding sequence is TGTGCCAGCAGTGACGACAGGCCCGGGGAGCTGTTTTTT.

This chain joins TRBV7-9 and TRBJ2-1; 10 bases agree with TRBD2. CDR1 is SEHNR, CDR2 FQNEAQ, per germline (reference sequence). After removal of 6 bases from V and 6 bases from J, the junction contained 5 bases not matched to a gene. CDR3 length equals 14 residues. CDR3 nucleotides: TGTGCCAGCAGTGGGGCTAGCGGGGGCAATGAGCAGTTCTTC. This translates into CASSGASGGNEQFF.

The V call is TRBV9, the J call TRBJ1-1, with TRBD1 matching 9 bases. Trimming took 4 bases from V and 4 from J; bases not matched to a gene: 8. The CDR3 loop spans 15 amino acids. The V gene's germline CDR1 is SGDLS and CDR2 YYNGEE. DNA for the CDR3: TGTGCCAGCAGCTCCGGACAGGGGTGGGGCACTGAAGCTTTCTTT. Amino acids: CASSSGQGWGTEAFF. The whole variable domain, remainder taken from reference TRBV9 and TRBJ1-1, is DSGVTQTPKHLITATGQRVTLRCSPRSGDLSVYWYQQSLDQGLQFLIQYYNGEERAKGNILERFSAQQFPDLHSELNLSSLELGDSALYFCASSSGQGWGTEAFFGQGTRLTVV.

The chain recombines TRBV4-3 with TRBJ2-1; possible D gene TRBD2, 5 bases. The germline V and J ends were trimmed by 4 bases and 3 bases, with 19 bases remaining between them. Germline CDR1 and CDR2: LGHNA and YSLEER. The CDR3 is made up of 17 amino acids. The CDR3 spells CASSLSRTGFGYNEQFF. In nucleotides, the CDR3 is TGCGCCAGCAGCCTCAGCCGCACGGGGTTCGGCTACAATGAGCAGTTCTTC.

The gene calls are TRBV27 and TRBJ2-3; tentative D call: TRBD1 (5 bases). In germline, CDR1 is MNHEY, CDR2 SMNVEV (reference sequence). Trimming pared 3 bases from V and 4 bases from J, leaving 11 bases between. There are 14 residues in the CDR3. Here the CDR3 DNA reads TGTGCCAGCAGTTTTTGGGGCCTAGCAGATACGCAGTATTTT. Translation: CASSFWGLADTQYF.

The V and J genes are TRBV10-3 and TRBJ1-1, with D unresolved. CDR3 length: 15 residues. Trimming stripped 6 bases from V and 0 bases from J, with 14 bases between. Germline assignment: CDR1 ENHRY and CDR2 SYGVKD. DNA for the CDR3: TGTGCCATCAGCGAAGGGCGTGTCGTGAACACTGAAGCTTTCTTT. Translation: CAISEGRVVNTEAFF.

This chain joins TRBV28 and TRBJ2-2; TRBD2 is a possible D gene (5 bases). With 5 bases removed from V and 0 bases from J, the gap between germline ends came to 19 bases. Germline loops: CDR1 MDHEN, CDR2 SYDVKM. This CDR3 is built from 18 residues. The chain's CDR3 is CASSKPAEAHPNTGELFF. DNA of the CDR3: TGTGCCAGCAGTAAGCCAGCGGAGGCTCATCCGAACACCGGGGAGCTGTTTTTT.

The rearrangement links TRBV19 to TRBJ2-5; D not resolved. CDR1 and CDR2 (germline): LNHDA, SQIVND (reference sequence). CDR3 length: 11 residues. V was trimmed by 9 bases and J by 6 bases, leaving 11 bases between them. DNA for the CDR3: TGTGCCAGCTCAATCGGGCAGACCCAGTACTTC. Translated: CASSIGQTQYF.

This chain links TRBV7-9 with TRBJ1-5, with 7 nucleotides matching TRBD1. V lost 3 bases, J lost 6 bases, and 5 bases stayed unmatched. CDR1 and CDR2 (germline): SEHNR, FQNEAQ (reference sequence). The CDR3 runs 14 residues. CDR3 in amino acids: CASSFPGGGQPQHF. CDR3 sequence (DNA): TGTGCCAGCAGCTTTCCAGGGGGTGGTCAGCCCCAGCATTTT.

The chain carries TRBV27 and TRBJ2-3; TRBD2 matches at 14 bases. With 3 bases clipped from V and 0 bases from J, the junction kept 2 bases outside the gene matches. The CDR3 is 17 amino acids. The V gene's germline CDR1 is MNHEY and CDR2 SMNVEV (reference sequence). This chain's CDR3 is CASSLGLAGVSTDTQYF. CDR3 sequence (DNA): TGTGCCAGCAGTTTGGGACTAGCGGGAGTAAGCACAGATACGCAGTATTTT.

The chain combines TRBV28 with TRBJ2-2; D unresolved. Germline CDR1 is MDHEN and CDR2 is SYDVKM. The CDR3 covers 17 residues. V was clipped by 3 bases and J by 1 base, with 15 bases between them. CDR3 protein: CASSFLRSGENTGELFF. The CDR3 bases are TGTGCCAGCAGTTTCCTCCGCTCCGGAGAGAACACCGGGGAGCTGTTTTTT.

This clone was recorded once. The chain combines TRBV5-1 with TRBJ2-7; 13 positions match TRBD2. Germline CDR1 reads SGHRS; CDR2 reads YFSETQ. This CDR3 spans 16 amino acids. V lost 4 bases to trimming and J lost 2 bases; unmatched junction nucleotides: 6. The CDR3 loop reads CASSLRLAGGPYEQYF. The CDR3, as DNA: TGCGCCAGCAGCCTCCGACTAGCGGGAGGTCCCTACGAGCAGTACTTC.

The chain is built from TRBV7-9 and TRBJ2-7; maybe TRBD1 (5 bases). Germline lookup yields CDR1 SEHNR and CDR2 FQNEAQ (reference sequence). The CDR3 runs to 13 residues. The V end was cut by 5 bases, the J end by 1 base, with 9 bases between. The CDR3 sequence is CASSPRVSYEQYF. CDR3 nucleotide sequence: TGTGCCAGCAGCCCCAGGGTATCCTACGAGCAGTACTTC.

The V call is TRBV11-2, the J call TRBJ2-3; a weak D match, TRBD2 (5 bases). The CDR3 runs 11 residues. V lost 8 bases, J lost 7 bases, and 10 bases lay in between. Germline-derived CDR1 and CDR2 are SGHAT and FQNNGV. CDR3 protein: CASGLGNTQYF. In nucleotides, the CDR3 is TGTGCCAGCGGACTCGGAAATACGCAGTATTTT.

The chain employs TRBV19 and TRBJ2-7; D is perhaps TRBD1 or TRBD2 (5 bases each). This CDR3 is built from 14 residues. Germline V gene data show CDR1 as LNHDA and CDR2 as SQIVND (reference sequence). Trimming took 8 bases from V and 3 from J, leaving 17 bases between them. The CDR3 sequence: CASSRLGDLYEQYF. CDR3 DNA: TGTGCCAGTTCCCGATTGGGGGATCTCTACGAGCAGTACTTC.

The chain joins TRBV19 to TRBJ2-7; a possible D gene is TRBD1 (6 bases). The ends were cut back, 5 bases at V and 11 bases at J, with 10 bases in the middle. There are 10 residues in the CDR3. Germline CDR1 reads LNHDA; CDR2 reads SQIVND (reference sequence). CDR3 amino acids: CASSDGTKYF. For the CDR3, the DNA is TGTGCCAGTAGTGACGGGACAAAGTACTTC.

The chain uses TRBV19 and TRBJ2-7; D remains ambiguous. Trimming stripped 1 base from V and 2 bases from J, with 12 bases between. CDR1 is LNHDA, CDR2 SQIVND, per germline (reference sequence). This CDR3 is 15 amino acids long. The CDR3 loop reads CASSIGTANPYEQYF. The CDR3 DNA sequence: TGTGCCAGTAGTATAGGGACCGCCAATCCCTACGAGCAGTACTTC.